This is a list of T cell receptor beta chains from one sample in a study of regulatory T cells in long-lasting Graves disease. A single record per CDR3 protein comes from TCRdb applying MiXCR to the multiplex PCR reads. The sample lists 450,000 to 500,000 distinct CDR3 sequences; 16% were seen once. The sample was also linked to a second study, of T cells in Graves' hyperthyroidism and ophthalmopathy.

The material sequenced was peripheral blood mononuclear cells (PBMCs), taken at new diagnosis, from a patient treated with antithyroid drugs. The receptors were gathered from a man aged 35 to 55 with Graves disease. CDR3s include the opening cysteine and the closing phenylalanine or tryptophan. D genes are given only for firm matches. The size field is filled for only some rows; it gives once, few, many or a size class.

>TRBV28|TRBD2|many|TRBJ2-2
CASSSGGGPNTGELFF
TGTGCCAGCAGCTCCGGGGGGGGTCCGAACACCGGGGAGCTGTTTTTT
>TRBV20-1|TRBD2|-|TRBJ2-7
CSATGLAGSYERYF
TGCAGTGCGACCGGACTAGCGGGGTCCTACGAGCGGTACTTC
>TRBV15|-|-|TRBJ1-1
CATSRGGGQNTEAFF
TGTGCCACCAGCAGGGGTGGAGGCCAGAACACTGAAGCTTTCTTT
>TRBV7-6|TRBD2|few|TRBJ2-1
CAGSFICVGRAHSYEQFF
TGTGCCGGCAGCTTTATTTGCGTCGGGAGGGCCCACTCTTATGAGCAGTTCTTC
>TRBV4-1|TRBD2|few|TRBJ2-7
CASQENSGVFYEQYF
TGCGCCAGCCAAGAGAATAGCGGGGTGTTCTACGAGCAGTACTTC
>TRBV11-2|TRBD1|many|TRBJ2-4
CASSLDRGQAETKNIQYF
TGTGCCAGCAGCTTAGATCGGGGACAGGCGGAAACCAAAAACATTCAGTACTTC
>TRBV15|-|many|TRBJ2-1
CATSRAGRELTHNEQFF
TGTGCCACCAGCAGAGCAGGTCGGGAGCTTACCCACAATGAGCAGTTCTTC
>TRBV6-1|-|many|TRBJ2-7
CASSLKHGTYEQYF
TGTGCCAGCAGTCTAAAACACGGAACCTACGAGCAGTACTTC
>TRBV12-3/TRBV12-4|-|few|TRBJ1-3
CASSLVIQGLNTIYF
TGTGCCAGCAGTTTAGTTATACAAGGCTTAAACACCATATATTTT
>TRBV4-1|-|-|TRBJ1-5
CASSQGGTAGNQPQHF
TGCGCCAGCAGCCAAGGGGGGACGGCGGGCAATCAGCCCCAGCATTTT
>TRBV14|TRBD2|many|TRBJ2-7
CASSGGTSGYEQYF
TGTGCCAGCAGCGGAGGGACTAGCGGATACGAGCAGTACTTC
>TRBV12-3/TRBV12-4|TRBD2|-|TRBJ2-7
CASTEGLAGHRPEQYF
TGTGCCAGCACCGAGGGGTTAGCGGGACACAGGCCCGAGCAGTACTTC
>TRBV29-1|-|once|TRBJ2-2
CSGLVSANTGELFF
TGCAGCGGTCTAGTCTCCGCGAACACCGGGGAGCTGTTTTTT
>TRBV27|-|many|TRBJ1-5
CASSFRNQPQHF
TGTGCCAGCAGTTTTCGCAATCAGCCCCAGCATTTT
>TRBV20-1|-|many|TRBJ2-3
CSAIARPTTDTQYF
TGCAGTGCCATAGCAAGGCCCACGACAGATACGCAGTATTTT
>TRBV29-1|-|-|TRBJ2-7
CSVIPRGSPSYEQYF
TGCAGCGTAATCCCCAGGGGCTCCCCTTCCTACGAGCAGTACTTC
>TRBV5-1|TRBD1|few|TRBJ2-3
CASSTGQASRNTQYF
TGCGCCAGCAGCACGGGACAGGCGTCCAGGAATACGCAGTATTTT
>TRBV20-1|TRBD2|many|TRBJ2-3
CSARFSSGSSPSTDTQYF
TGCAGTGCTAGATTTTCTAGCGGGAGCTCACCTAGCACAGATACGCAGTATTTT
>TRBV6-9|-|-|TRBJ2-7
CASSYLGTGLLGEQYF
TGTGCCAGCAGTTACCTGGGGACTGGCCTGCTGGGCGAGCAGTACTTC
>TRBV3-1|-|few|TRBJ1-2
CASSQDSGRYSGYTF
TGTGCCAGCAGCCAAGACTCAGGGAGGTACTCTGGCTACACCTTC
>TRBV11-3|-|many|TRBJ2-1
CASSLDLLHSYNEQFF
TGTGCCAGCAGCTTAGATCTACTACACTCCTACAATGAGCAGTTCTTC
>TRBV28|TRBD1|many|TRBJ2-1
CASSFRTGPNEQFF
TGTGCCAGCAGTTTTCGGACAGGGCCAAATGAGCAGTTCTTC
>TRBV5-1|-|few|TRBJ2-2
CASSFTSTGELFF
TGCGCCAGCAGCTTTACTAGCACCGGGGAGCTGTTTTTT
>TRBV28|TRBD2|many|TRBJ2-5
CASSLGTSGIETQYF
TGTGCCAGCAGTTTGGGGACTAGCGGGATCGAGACCCAGTACTTC
>TRBV9|TRBD1|-|TRBJ2-1
CASSVAGTGVNEQFF
TGTGCCAGCAGCGTAGCCGGGACAGGGGTGAATGAGCAGTTCTTC
>TRBV28|TRBD1|few|TRBJ2-5
CASSSGGQGVKETQYF
TGTGCCAGCAGTTCGGGGGGACAGGGGGTGAAAGAGACCCAGTACTTC
>TRBV5-6|-|many|TRBJ2-7
CASSLAGFEQYF
TGTGCCAGCAGCTTGGCAGGGTTCGAGCAGTACTTC
>TRBV7-9|-|many|TRBJ2-1
CASSPGLEQFF
TGTGCCAGCAGCCCCGGACTTGAGCAGTTCTTC
>TRBV19|TRBD1|-|TRBJ1-5
CASTDRGDGNQPQHF
TGTGCCAGTACGGACAGGGGGGATGGCAATCAGCCCCAGCATTTT
>TRBV12-3/TRBV12-4|-|-|TRBJ2-1
CASRLGEYNEQFF
TGTGCCAGTAGACTAGGGGAATACAATGAGCAGTTCTTC
>TRBV9|TRBD2|few|TRBJ2-5
CASSAGTNQETQYF
TGTGCCAGCAGCGCTGGGACTAACCAAGAGACCCAGTACTTC
>TRBV18|TRBD1|many|TRBJ2-3
CASSPWTGQGVDTQYF
TGTGCCAGCTCACCATGGACTGGACAGGGGGTGGATACGCAGTATTTT
>TRBV11-2|-|once|TRBJ1-1
CASSVRVANTEAFF
TGTGCCAGCAGCGTCAGGGTAGCGAACACTGAAGCTTTCTTT